This T cell receptor beta chain was recorded in a study of blood T cells in healthy people across ages (dated by TCRdb to about 2015). About the study as a whole: In model experiments, template switching captured roughly one uniquely barcoded TCR beta cDNA molecule for every two T cells. Age-related changes in TCR beta repertoire diversity were measured in the study by deep sequencing normalized with unique cDNA molecular identifiers. Donors were grouped into four age groups: young (average 16 years), middle-aged (39), aged (around 56) and long-lived (about 90). Donors of different ages were randomly distributed across sequencing lanes to avoid experimental bias. For two donors (one aged 18 to 30 and one aged 80 or older), the study analyzed two additional independent replicas of 1 million unique cDNA reads from the same blood draw. Broad study findings and their caveats: As age increased, observed TCR beta diversity per million T cells dropped in a roughly linear way, and a significant reduction was already evident by age about 40. Because the CMV infection status of the donors was unknown, age-related changes in expanded clonotypes may potentially have been confounded. Since profiling was done on bulk unsorted PBMCs, naive and antigen-experienced compartments could not be conclusively compared. Observed TCR beta diversity correlated strongly with the percentage of naive T cells measured by flow cytometry. Total diversity estimates from one million sequenced T cells were considered lower bounds and underestimates. The long-lived group showed more naive CD4+ T cells, fewer expanded clones and increased TCR diversity than the aged group, suggesting age selection.

Receptor amplification or capture employed 5' RACE. A second PCR of about 6 to 11 cycles was run with a J-beta primer mix and a sample-barcoded 5' primer. Each TCR beta cDNA molecule received a unique molecular identifier from a template-switch 5' adaptor carrying 12 random nucleotides. Each sample yielded at least 2.5 million CDR3-containing paired-end reads. The Mint cDNA synthesis kit, primed by a TRBC-specific oligonucleotide, was used to synthesize first-strand cDNA from all RNA. Following uracil-DNA glycosylase treatment, all cDNA underwent a first 18-cycle PCR with the universal primers M1SS and BC2_uni_R. From the authors' description of their analysis: Each sample was normalized by randomly selecting 1 million high-quality reads, each carrying a distinct molecular identifier. Instead of being binned into consensus sequences, reads with shared molecular identifiers were discarded. MiTCR, set to a Q25 quality threshold and the strictest error-elimination algorithm, was used for CDR3 identification, clonotype clustering and error correction. A nonparametric unseen species model with Euler transformation was used to estimate a lower bound on total TCR beta diversity. The raw public reads went through TCRdb reprocessing: fastp at Q25, MiXCR clone calling, in-frame beta chains kept. Rows matching on CDR3 protein sequence are summarized as one entry with the most common DNA and genes. The V and J calls here are based on TCRdb, not the publication. Recorded for this sample are approximately 1,700,000 distinct CDR3 sequences; roughly 43% of them occurred a single time. The ten most abundant clones make up 20% to 25% of the sample.

The CDR3 spans 20 residues, from the cysteine through the phenylalanine. Only CDR3 DNA remains: 60 bases, in frame from the first base. From V the trimming removes 0 bases and from J it removes 2 bases, while the gene matches leave 17 bases of the junction unaccounted for. According to the germline V gene (reference sequence), CDR1 reads MNHEY and CDR2 reads SMNVEV. Donors were 35 to 40 systemically healthy Caucasian individuals from Russia aged roughly 6 to 95 years. Each donor gave 8 to 10 milliliters of peripheral blood, drawn into EDTA-treated Vacutainer tubes. Ficoll-Paque density-gradient centrifugation was used to isolate PBMCs, with at least 7 million obtained per sample. Total RNA, at least 5.5 micrograms per sample, was extracted from PBMCs with Trizol reagent. The percentages of naive CD45RAhigh/CD27high T cells were determined by flow cytometry on a PBMC aliquot from every donor. This clonotype was counted once. This clone's antigen is unknown. No base qualities exist here, and no much larger clone lies one base off it.

The V and J genes are TRBV27 and TRBJ2-5; TRBD1 aligns with 8 central bases. This TCR came from a human donor in good health. The source material was blood. In nucleotide form, the sequence is TGTGCCAGCAGTTTATCCAGGATCGACAGGGGCAGGGGAACACAAGAGACCCAGTACTTC. The encoded protein is CASSLSRIDRGRGTQETQYF.